This T cell receptor (beta chain) was profiled in a study of regulatory and conventional T cells in RAG deficiency. Study-wide findings and caveats: Omenn CD25-high CD127-low cells may be activated cells, not true Tregs. Patient subsets had shorter CDR3s; Omenn Treg-Tconv overlap exceeded 85%.

Conventional CD4+ T cells were sorted from blood as CD25-low CD127-high cells. TCRdb keeps only in-frame clones here, not all; method: immunoSEQ multiplex PCR. The table lists about 30,000 clones, 90% to 97% of them singletons. CDR1 and CDR2 from the germline V gene are SNHLY and FYNNEI. V was trimmed by 3 bases and J by 5 bases, leaving 16 bases between them. The CDR3 has 15 amino acids. This clone was observed a single time. Antigen unknown. The data also belong to a second study, concerning regulatory T cells. Per that paper: Amplification used 52 TRBV primers and 13 TRBJ primers.

This sequence joins TRBV2 and TRBJ1-1; D is perhaps TRBD1 (6 bases). The receptor was isolated from a human donor in good health. The sequenced material came from CD25- CD4+ T cells sorted from blood. The CDR3, as DNA: TGTGCCAGCAGTGAGTCTGGCAGGGGCGGAACTGAAGCTTTCTTT. Its protein product is CASSESGRGGTEAFF.